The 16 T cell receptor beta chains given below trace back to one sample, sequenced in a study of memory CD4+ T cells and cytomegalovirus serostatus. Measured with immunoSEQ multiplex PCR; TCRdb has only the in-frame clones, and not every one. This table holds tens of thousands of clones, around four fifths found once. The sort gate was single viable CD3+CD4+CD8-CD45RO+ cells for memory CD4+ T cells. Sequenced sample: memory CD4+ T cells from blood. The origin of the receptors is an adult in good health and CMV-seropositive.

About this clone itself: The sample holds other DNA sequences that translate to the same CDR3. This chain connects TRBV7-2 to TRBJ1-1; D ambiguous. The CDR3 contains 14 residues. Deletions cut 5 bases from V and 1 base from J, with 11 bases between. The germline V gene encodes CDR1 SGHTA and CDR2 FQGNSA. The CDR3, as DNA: TGTGCCAGCAGCCTACAGCTGGGGAACACTGAAGCTTTCTTT. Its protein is CASSLQLGNTEAFF.

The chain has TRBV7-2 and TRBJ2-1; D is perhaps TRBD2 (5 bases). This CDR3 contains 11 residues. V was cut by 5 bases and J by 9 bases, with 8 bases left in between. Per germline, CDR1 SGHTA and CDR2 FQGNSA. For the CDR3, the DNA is TGTGCCAGCAGCCGGACTGGTGAGCAGTTCTTC. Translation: CASSRTGEQFF.

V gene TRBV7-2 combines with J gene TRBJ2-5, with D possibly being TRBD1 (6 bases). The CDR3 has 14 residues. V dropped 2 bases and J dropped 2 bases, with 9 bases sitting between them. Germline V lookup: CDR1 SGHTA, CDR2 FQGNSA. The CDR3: CASSLTQGQETQYF. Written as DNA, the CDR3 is TGTGCCAGCAGCTTAACTCAGGGGCAAGAGACCCAGTACTTC. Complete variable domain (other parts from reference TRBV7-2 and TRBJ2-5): GAGVSQSPSNKVTEKGKDVELRCDPISGHTALYWYRQSLGQGLEFLIYFQGNSAPDKSGLPSDRFSAERTGGSVSTLTIQRTQQEDSAVYLCASSLTQGQETQYFGPGTRLLVL.

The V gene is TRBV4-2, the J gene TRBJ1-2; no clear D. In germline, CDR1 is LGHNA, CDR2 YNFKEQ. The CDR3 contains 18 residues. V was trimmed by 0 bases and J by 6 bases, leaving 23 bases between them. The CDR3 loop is CASSQEVRSGPGLHGYTF. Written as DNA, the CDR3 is TGTGCCAGCAGCCAAGAGGTCAGGTCCGGACCAGGCCTCCATGGCTACACCTTC.

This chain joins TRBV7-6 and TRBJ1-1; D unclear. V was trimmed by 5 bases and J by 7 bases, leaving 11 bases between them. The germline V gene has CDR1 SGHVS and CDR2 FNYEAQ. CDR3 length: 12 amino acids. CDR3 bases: TGTGCCAGCAGCCACCAGTTTAGTGAAGCTTTCTTT. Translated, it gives CASSHQFSEAFF.

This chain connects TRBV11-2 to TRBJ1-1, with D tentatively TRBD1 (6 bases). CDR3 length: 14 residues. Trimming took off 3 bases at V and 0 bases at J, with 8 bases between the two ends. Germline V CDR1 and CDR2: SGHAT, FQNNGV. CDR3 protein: CASSFAGVNTEAFF. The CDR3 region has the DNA TGTGCCAGCAGCTTTGCAGGGGTGAACACTGAAGCTTTCTTT.

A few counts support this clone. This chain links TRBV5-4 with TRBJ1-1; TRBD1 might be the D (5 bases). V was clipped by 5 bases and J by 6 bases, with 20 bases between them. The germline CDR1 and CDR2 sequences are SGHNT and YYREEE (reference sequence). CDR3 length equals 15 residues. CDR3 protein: CASSVGVSGAPEAFF. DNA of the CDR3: TGTGCCAGCAGTGTGGGGGTTTCGGGAGCCCCTGAAGCTTTCTTT.

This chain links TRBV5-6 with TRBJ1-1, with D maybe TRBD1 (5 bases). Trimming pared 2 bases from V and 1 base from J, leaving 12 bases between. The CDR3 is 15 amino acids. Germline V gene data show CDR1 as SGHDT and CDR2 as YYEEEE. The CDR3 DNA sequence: TGTGCCAGCAGCTTCGGGGCTTTGGGGAACACTGAAGCTTTCTTT. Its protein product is CASSFGALGNTEAFF.

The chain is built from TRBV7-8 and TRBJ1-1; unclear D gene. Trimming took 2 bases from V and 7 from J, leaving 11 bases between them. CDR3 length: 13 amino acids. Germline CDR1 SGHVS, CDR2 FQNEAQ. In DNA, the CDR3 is TGTGCCAGCAGCTTAACGACGGAACATGAAGCTTTCTTT. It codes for CASSLTTEHEAFF. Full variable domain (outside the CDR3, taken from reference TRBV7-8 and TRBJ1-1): GAGVSQSPRYKVAKRGQDVALRCDPISGHVSLFWYQQALGQGPEFLTYFQNEAQLDKSGLPSDRFFAERPEGSVSTLKIQRTQQEDSAVYLCASSLTTEHEAFFGQGTRLTVV.

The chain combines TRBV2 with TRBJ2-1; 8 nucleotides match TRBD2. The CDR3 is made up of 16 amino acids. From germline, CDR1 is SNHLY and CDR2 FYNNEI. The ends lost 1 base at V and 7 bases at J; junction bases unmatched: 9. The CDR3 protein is CASSEVGTRLGNEQFF. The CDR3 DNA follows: TGTGCCAGCAGTGAAGTTGGGACTAGATTAGGTAATGAGCAGTTCTTC.

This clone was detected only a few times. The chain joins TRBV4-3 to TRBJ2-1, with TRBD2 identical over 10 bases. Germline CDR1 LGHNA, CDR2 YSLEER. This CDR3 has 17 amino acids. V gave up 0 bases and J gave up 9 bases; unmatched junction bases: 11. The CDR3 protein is CASSQDLSGGGSGEQFF. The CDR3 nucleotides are TGCGCCAGCAGCCAAGATCTGAGCGGGGGGGGAAGTGGTGAGCAGTTCTTC.

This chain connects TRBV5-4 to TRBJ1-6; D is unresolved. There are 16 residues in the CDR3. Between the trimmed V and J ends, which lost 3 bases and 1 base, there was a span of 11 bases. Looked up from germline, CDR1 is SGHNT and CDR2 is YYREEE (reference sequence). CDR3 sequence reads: CASSSPSGSYNSPLHF. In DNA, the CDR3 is TGTGCCAGCAGCTCTCCTTCCGGATCCTATAATTCACCCCTCCACTTT.

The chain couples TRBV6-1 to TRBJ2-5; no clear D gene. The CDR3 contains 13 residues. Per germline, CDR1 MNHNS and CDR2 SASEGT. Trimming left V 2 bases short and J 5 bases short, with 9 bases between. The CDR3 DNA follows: TGTGCCAGCAGTGAATTGGGCGTGGAGACCCAGTACTTC. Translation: CASSELGVETQYF.

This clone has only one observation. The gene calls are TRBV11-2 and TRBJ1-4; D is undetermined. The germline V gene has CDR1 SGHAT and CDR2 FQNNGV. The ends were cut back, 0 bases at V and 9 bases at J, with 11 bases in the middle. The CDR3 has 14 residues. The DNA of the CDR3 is TGTGCCAGCAGCTTAGACGGATTAATGAAAAAACTGTTTTTT. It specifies CASSLDGLMKKLFF.

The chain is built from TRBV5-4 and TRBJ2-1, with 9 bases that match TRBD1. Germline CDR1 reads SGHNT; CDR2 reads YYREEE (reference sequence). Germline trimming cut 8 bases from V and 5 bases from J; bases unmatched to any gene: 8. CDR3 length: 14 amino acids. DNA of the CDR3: TGTGCCAGTCAATCGGGACAGGGAAACAATGAGCAGTTCTTC. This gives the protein CASQSGQGNNEQFF. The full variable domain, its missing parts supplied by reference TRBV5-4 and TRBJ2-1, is ETGVTQSPTHLIKTRGQQVTLRCSSQSGHNTVSWYQQALGQGPQFIFQYYREEENGRGNFPPRFSGLQFPNYSSELNVNALELDDSALYLCASQSGQGNNEQFFGPGTRLTVL.

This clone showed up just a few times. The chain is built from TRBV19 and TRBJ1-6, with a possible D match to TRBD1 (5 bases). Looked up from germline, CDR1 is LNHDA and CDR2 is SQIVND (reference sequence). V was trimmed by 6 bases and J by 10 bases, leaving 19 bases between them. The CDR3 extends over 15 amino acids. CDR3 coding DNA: TGTGCCAGTAGGAAGGAGGGGTCGGACTGGTCACCCCTCCACTTT. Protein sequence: CASRKEGSDWSPLHF.